The subject of this entry is one T cell receptor (beta chain). Its specificity is not known. This record comes from a study of CD8 T cells in ankylosing spondylitis. Study-wide findings and caveats: Typical of ankylosing spondylitis blood, it appeared, was a TCR beta motif of fewer than ten highly homologous variants. Prior work had noted some motif variants in reactive arthritis blood and synovial fluid. The study looked at matched synovial fluid samples from ankylosing spondylitis patients. Disease-linked clones were reported to be significantly enriched there. A CD8+ phenotype characterized the disease-linked clones, which were relatively rare in peripheral blood.

Libraries for TCR beta were made by quantitative 5'-RACE with molecular barcodes. TCRdb independently ran MiXCR on the 5' RACE reads; one entry per CDR3 protein. The profile shows hundreds of thousands of distinct CDR3 sequences, approximately 17% of them singletons. The CDR3 length is 14 residues. The trim removed 3 bases at V and 2 bases at J, leaving 2 bases unmatched. The germline CDR1 and CDR2 sequences are MNHNS and SASEGT. Source material: blood, either unsorted or a sorted T cell fraction (not recorded which). This TCR came from a male donor with ankylosing spondylitis. V is TRBV6-1 and J is TRBJ2-3; 7 positions agree with TRBD2. For the CDR3, the DNA is TGTGCCAGCAGTGACCTAGCGGTCACAGATACGCAGTATTTT. Amino acid sequence: CASSDLAVTDTQYF.